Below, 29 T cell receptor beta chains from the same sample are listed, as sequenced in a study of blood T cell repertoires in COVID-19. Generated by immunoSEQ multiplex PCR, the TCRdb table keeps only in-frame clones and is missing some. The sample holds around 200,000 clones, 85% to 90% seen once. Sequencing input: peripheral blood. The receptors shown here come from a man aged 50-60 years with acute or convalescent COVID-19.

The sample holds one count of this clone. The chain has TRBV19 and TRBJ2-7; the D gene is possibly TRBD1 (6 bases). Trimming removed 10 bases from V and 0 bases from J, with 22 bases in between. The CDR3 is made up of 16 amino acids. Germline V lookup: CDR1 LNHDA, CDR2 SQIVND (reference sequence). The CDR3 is CAKPPPQGPTSYEQYF. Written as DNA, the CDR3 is TGTGCCAAGCCCCCACCTCAGGGGCCGACCTCCTACGAGCAGTACTTC. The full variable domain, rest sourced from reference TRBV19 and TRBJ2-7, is DGGITQSPKYLFRKEGQNVTLSCEQNLNHDAMYWYRQDPGQGLRLIYYSQIVNDFQKGDIAEGYSVSREKKESFPLTVTSAQKNPTAFYLCAKPPPQGPTSYEQYFGPGTRLTVT.

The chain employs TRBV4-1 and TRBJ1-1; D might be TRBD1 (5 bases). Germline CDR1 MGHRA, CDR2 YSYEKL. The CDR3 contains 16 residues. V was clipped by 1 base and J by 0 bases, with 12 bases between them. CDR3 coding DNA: TGCGCCAGCAGCCAAGGTGCGGGGCTCTTGAACACTGAAGCTTTCTTT. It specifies CASSQGAGLLNTEAFF.

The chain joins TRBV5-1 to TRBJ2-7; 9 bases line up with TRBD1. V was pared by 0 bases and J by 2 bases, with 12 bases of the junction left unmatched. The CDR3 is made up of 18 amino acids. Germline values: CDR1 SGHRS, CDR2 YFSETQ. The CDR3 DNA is TGCGCCAGCAGCTTGGGGCCCCCCTCGACAGGGGGAGCCTACGAGCAGTACTTC. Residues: CASSLGPPSTGGAYEQYF.

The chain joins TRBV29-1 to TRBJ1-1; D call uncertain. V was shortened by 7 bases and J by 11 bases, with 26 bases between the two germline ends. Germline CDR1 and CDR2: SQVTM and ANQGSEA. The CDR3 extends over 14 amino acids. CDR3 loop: CSATPGVNHAVAFF. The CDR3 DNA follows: TGCAGCGCTACCCCCGGGGTAAATCATGCGGTCGCTTTCTTT.

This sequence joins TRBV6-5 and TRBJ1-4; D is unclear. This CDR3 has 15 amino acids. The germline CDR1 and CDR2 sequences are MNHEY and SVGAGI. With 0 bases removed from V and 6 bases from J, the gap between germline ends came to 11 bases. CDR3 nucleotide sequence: TGTGCCAGCAGTTACTCCGGAGCGGCCGATGAAAAACTGTTTTTT. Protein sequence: CASSYSGAADEKLFF.

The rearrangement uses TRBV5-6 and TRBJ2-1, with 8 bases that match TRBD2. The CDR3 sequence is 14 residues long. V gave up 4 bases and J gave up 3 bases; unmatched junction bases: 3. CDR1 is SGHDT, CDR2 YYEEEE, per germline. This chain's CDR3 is CASSRGGHYNEQFF. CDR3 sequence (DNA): TGTGCCAGCAGCCGCGGGGGGCACTACAATGAGCAGTTCTTC. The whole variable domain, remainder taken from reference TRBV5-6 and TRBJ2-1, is DAGVTQSPTHLIKTRGQQVTLRCSPKSGHDTVSWYQQALGQGPQFIFQYYEEEERQRGNFPDRFSGHQFPNYSSELNVNALLLGDSALYLCASSRGGHYNEQFFGPGTRLTVL.

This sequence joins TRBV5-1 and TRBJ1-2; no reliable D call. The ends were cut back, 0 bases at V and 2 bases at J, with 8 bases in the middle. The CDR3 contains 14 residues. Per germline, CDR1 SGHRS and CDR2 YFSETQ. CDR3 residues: CASSLGDGNYGYTF. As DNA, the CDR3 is TGCGCCAGCAGCTTGGGAGACGGGAACTATGGCTACACCTTC.

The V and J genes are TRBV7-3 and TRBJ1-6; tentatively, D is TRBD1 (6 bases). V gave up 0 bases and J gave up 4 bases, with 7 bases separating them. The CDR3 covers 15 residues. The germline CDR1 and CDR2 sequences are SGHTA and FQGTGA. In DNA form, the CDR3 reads TGTGCCAGCAGCTTAACGGACAGATATAATTCACCCCTCCACTTT. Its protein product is CASSLTDRYNSPLHF.

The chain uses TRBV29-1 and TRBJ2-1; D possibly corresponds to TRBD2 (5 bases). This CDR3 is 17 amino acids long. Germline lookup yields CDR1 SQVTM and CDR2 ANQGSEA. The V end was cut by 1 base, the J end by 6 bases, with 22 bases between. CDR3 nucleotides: TGCAGCGTTGAAGTCGGGGAGTCGGGCTACTACGGCAATGAGCAGTTCTTC. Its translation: CSVEVGESGYYGNEQFF.

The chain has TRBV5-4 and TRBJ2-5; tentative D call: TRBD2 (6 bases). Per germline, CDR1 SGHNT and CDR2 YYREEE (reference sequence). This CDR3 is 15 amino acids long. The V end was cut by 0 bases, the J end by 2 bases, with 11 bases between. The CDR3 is CASSLVGDFQETQYF. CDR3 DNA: TGTGCCAGCAGCTTGGTAGGGGACTTTCAAGAGACCCAGTACTTC.

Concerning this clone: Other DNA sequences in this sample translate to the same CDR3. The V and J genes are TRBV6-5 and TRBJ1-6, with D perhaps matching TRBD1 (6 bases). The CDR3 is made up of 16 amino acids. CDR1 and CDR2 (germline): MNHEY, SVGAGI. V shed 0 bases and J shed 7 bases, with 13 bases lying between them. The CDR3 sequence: CASSYSKRQDNSPLHF. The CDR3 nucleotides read TGTGCCAGCAGTTACTCGAAACGACAGGACAATTCACCCCTCCACTTT.

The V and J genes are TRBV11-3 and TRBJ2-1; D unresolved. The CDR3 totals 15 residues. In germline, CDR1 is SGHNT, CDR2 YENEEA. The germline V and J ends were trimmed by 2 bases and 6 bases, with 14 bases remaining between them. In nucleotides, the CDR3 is TGTGCCAGCAGCTTACCCCGCTCACAGAGCAATGAGCAGTTCTTC. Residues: CASSLPRSQSNEQFF.

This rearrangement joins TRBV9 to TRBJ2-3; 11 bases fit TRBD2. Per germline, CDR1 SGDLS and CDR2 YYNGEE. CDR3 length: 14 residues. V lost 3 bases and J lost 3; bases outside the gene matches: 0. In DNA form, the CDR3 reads TGTGCCAGCAGCGGGACTAGCGGGACAGATACGCAGTATTTT. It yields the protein CASSGTSGTDTQYF.

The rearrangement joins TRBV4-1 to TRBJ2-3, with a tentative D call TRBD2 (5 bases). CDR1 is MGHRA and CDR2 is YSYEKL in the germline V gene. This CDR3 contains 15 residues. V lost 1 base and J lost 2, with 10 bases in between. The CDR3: CASSQGRRDTDTQYF. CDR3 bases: TGCGCCAGCAGCCAAGGTAGACGGGACACAGATACGCAGTATTTT.

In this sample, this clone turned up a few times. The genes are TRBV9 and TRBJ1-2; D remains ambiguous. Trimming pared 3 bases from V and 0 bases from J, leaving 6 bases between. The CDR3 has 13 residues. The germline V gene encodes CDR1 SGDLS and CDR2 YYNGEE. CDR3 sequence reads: CASSAQTNYGYTF. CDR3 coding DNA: TGTGCCAGCAGCGCCCAGACTAACTATGGCTACACCTTC.

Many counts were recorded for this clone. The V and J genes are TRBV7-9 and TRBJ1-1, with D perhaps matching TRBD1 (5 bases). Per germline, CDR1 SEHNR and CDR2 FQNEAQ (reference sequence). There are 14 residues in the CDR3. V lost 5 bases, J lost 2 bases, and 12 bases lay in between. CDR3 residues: CASSPWTTNTEAFF. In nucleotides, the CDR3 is TGTGCCAGCAGCCCGTGGACAACCAACACTGAAGCTTTCTTT.

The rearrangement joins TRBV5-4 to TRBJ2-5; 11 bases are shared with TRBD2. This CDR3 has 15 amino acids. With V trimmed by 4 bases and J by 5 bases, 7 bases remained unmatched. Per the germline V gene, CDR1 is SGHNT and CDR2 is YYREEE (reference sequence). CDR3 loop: CASSRTLAGGETQYF. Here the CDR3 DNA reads TGTGCCAGCAGCCGTACGCTAGCGGGGGGTGAGACCCAGTACTTC.

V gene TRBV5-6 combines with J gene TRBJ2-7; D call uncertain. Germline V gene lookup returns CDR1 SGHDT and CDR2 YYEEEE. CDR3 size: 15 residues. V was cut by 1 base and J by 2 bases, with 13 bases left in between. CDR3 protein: CASSLFQVGTYEQYF. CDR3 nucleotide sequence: TGTGCCAGCAGCTTGTTCCAGGTCGGCACCTACGAGCAGTACTTC.

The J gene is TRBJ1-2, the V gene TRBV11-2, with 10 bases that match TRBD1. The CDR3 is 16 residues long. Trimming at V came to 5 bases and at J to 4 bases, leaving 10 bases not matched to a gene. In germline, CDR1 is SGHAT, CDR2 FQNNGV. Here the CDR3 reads CASSPETGGYVYGYTF. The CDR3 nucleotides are TGTGCCAGCAGCCCCGAGACAGGGGGCTATGTCTATGGCTACACCTTC.

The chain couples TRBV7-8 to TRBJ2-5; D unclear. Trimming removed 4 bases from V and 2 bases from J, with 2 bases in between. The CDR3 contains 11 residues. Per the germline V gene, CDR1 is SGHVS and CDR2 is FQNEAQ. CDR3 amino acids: CASSSQETQYF. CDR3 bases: TGTGCCAGCAGCTCTCAAGAGACCCAGTACTTC.

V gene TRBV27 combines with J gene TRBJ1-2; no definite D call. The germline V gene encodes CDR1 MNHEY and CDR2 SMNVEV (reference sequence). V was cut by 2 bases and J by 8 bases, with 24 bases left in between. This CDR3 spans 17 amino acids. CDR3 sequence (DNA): TGTGCCAGCAGTTTAACGGCCGAAGCAGGCCTTGACCACGGCTACACCTTC. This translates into CASSLTAEAGLDHGYTF.

This CDR3 reads CASSIGTGTGGHEQFF. CDR3 nucleotide sequence: TGTGCCAGTAGTATCGGAACCGGGACAGGGGGCCATGAGCAGTTCTTC. This rearrangement joins TRBV19 to TRBJ2-1; the match to TRBD1 covers 12 bases. CDR1 is LNHDA, CDR2 SQIVND, per germline (reference sequence). This CDR3 comprises 16 residues. The V gene end was trimmed by 3 bases and the J gene end by 8 bases; junction bases not matched to a gene: 8. The whole variable domain, remainder taken from reference TRBV19 and TRBJ2-1, is DGGITQSPKYLFRKEGQNVTLSCEQNLNHDAMYWYRQDPGQGLRLIYYSQIVNDFQKGDIAEGYSVSREKKESFPLTVTSAQKNPTAFYLCASSIGTGTGGHEQFFGPGTRLTVL.

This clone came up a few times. The CDR3 region has the DNA TGTGCCAGCAGTTACCGCCCCCCAAGCGGGGGATACGAGCAGTACTTC. It yields the protein CASSYRPPSGGYEQYF. The chain employs TRBV6-6 and TRBJ2-7; 8 bases line up with TRBD2. V shed 2 bases and J 4 bases; nucleotides not matched to a gene: 10. CDR3 size: 16 residues. The V gene's germline CDR1 is MNHNY and CDR2 SVGAGI (reference sequence).

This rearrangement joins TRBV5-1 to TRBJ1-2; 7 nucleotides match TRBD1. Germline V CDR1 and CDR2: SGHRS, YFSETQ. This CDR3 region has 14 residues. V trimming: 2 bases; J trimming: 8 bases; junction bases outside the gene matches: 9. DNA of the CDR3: TGCGCCAGCAGCTTTTTTCGCAGGGGGGAAGGCTACACCTTC. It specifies CASSFFRRGEGYTF.

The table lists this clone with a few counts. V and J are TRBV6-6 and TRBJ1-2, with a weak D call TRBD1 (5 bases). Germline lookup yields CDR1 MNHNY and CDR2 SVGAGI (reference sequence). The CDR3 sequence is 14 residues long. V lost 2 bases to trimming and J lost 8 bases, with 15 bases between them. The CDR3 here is CASSYTTGSVGYTF. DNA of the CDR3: TGTGCCAGCAGTTACACCACAGGATCTGTCGGCTACACCTTC.

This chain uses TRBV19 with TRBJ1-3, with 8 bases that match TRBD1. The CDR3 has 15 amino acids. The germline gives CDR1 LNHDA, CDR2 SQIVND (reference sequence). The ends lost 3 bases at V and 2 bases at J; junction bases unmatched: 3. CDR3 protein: CASSILDRAGNTIYF. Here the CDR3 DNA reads TGTGCCAGTAGTATCTTGGACAGGGCTGGAAACACCATATATTTT.

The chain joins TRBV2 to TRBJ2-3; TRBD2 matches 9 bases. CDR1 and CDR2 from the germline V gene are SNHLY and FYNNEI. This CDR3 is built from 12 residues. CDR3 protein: CVVAGAGDTQYF. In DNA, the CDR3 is TGTGTAGTAGCGGGGGCTGGGGATACGCAGTATTTT.

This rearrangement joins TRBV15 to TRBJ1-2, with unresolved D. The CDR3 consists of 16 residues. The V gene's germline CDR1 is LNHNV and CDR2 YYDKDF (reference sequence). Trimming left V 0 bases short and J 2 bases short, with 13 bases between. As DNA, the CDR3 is TGTGCCACCAGCAGAGATCGTAACAGAGAGAACTATGGCTACACCTTC. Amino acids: CATSRDRNRENYGYTF.

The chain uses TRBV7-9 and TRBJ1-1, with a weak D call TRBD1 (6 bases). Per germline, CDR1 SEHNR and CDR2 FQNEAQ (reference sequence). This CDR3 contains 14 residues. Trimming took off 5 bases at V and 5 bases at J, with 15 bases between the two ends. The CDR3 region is CASSARQVRTEAFF. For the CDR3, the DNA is TGTGCCAGCAGCGCCCGACAGGTGAGGACTGAAGCTTTCTTT.